Here is one T cell receptor (beta chain) with its context. The source of the sample is a study of CD8 T cells in Susac syndrome. Trimming pared 6 bases from V and 0 bases from J, leaving 15 bases between. There are 15 residues in the CDR3. Germline V gene sequence: CDR1 SGHTA, CDR2 FQGNSA. When the RNA was reverse transcribed, random hexamers were used with an input of roughly 0.45 to 1 ug. TCRdb recomputed calls from the immunoSEQ multiplex PCR reads with MiXCR, one row per CDR3 protein. Here the sample spans about 120,000 distinct CDR3 sequences, roughly 91% being singletons. The rearrangement links TRBV7-2 to TRBJ2-7; D may be TRBD2 (6 bases). Sequencing was performed on CD4+ T cells from PBMCs. This sequence was found in a human donor in good health. CDR3 sequence reads: CASSLRDSPSYEQYF. The CDR3 DNA is TGTGCCAGCAGTCTCCGGGACTCCCCCTCCTACGAGCAGTACTTC.